This T cell receptor beta chain stems from a study of shared clonotypes between healthy human individuals. As concerns this clone: This same CDR3 is encoded by further DNA sequences in the sample.

The assay ran at deep level. Ten immunoSEQ deep assay plates were used by the authors to sequence unsorted PBMC DNA. Authors' methods: ImmunoSEQ output lacked quality scores and full-length reads, limiting matched filtering. Some clones are missing from TCRdb's copy, which holds only in-frame ones; the method was immunoSEQ multiplex PCR. V and J calls and clone size are given by that table; D and trimming were obtained from the DNA. The table has more than 450,000 clones, 60% to 85% seen once. With V trimmed by 0 bases and J by 4 bases, 2 bases remained unmatched. This CDR3 comprises 16 residues. Germline CDR1 and CDR2: LNHNV and YYDKDF (reference sequence).

This TCR was recovered from a woman aged 40 to 50 in good health. Some clones in this sample may be carry-over from other donors' samples. The sequenced sample consisted of PBMCs. The V gene is TRBV15, the J gene TRBJ2-1; TRBD2 matches 11 bases. The CDR3 is CATSRDLAGGYNEQFF. The CDR3 DNA reads TGTGCCACCAGCAGAGACCTAGCGGGAGGATACAATGAGCAGTTCTTC.